This T cell receptor (beta chain) was identified in a study of cytomegalovirus exposure and HLA in healthy donors (dated by TCRdb to the late 2010s). For the study in its entirety: According to an earlier analysis of several hundred of the donors, some 180 million T cells yielded 100 million or so unique TCR beta sequences and about 300 Gb of sequence data. The aim of the study was to test whether cataloging public T cell receptors could identify signatures of past pathogen exposure. Of the 300 to 400 genotyped donors, about 84% fell in the genetic ancestry cluster associated with self-reported Caucasian donors. An early release that covered about 600 HLA-typed donors contained approximately 300 gigabases of sequencing data and about 93 million unique TCR sequences. Across roughly 420 genotyped donors of the cohort, an average of approximately 240,000 unique TCR beta nucleotide sequences per donor were sequenced, and about a sixth of those sequences were non-productive. To decide whether each TCR beta V gene segment behaved as functional or pseudogenic, an earlier analysis of nearly 600 of the donors relied on high-throughput TCR beta sequencing. In a later genetic analysis, genome-wide SNP genotypes for about three fifths of the roughly 670 donors were used, and that subset was treated as a discovery cohort. A later analysis re-analyzed previously published TCR beta repertoires from 666 donors and added high-resolution HLA genotyping to study TCR occurrence patterns. Rather than drawing on any new phenotypic data, the later analysis identified candidate immune exposures from TCR beta sequences and the way those sequences occurred across donors. Every repertoire in the discovery cohort had been generated on one and the same sequencing platform. Alongside the repertoire data, information on donor age, sex, ethnicity and CMV serostatus was compiled. Besides the first cohort of hundreds of subjects, a separate validation cohort made up of over 100 different subjects was used. The number of donors typed differed by locus, with about 629-640 for A, B, C, DRB1 and DQB1, 522 for DQA1, 600 to 610 for DPA1, and around 430 for DPB1. HLA typing covered class I and class II loci at four-digit resolution. Roughly five DR-DQ haplotypes were treated as single units for association and clustering because of strong linkage in the cohort. The study profiled the T cell repertoires of approximately 700 subjects by immunosequencing and related them to cytomegalovirus serostatus. High-throughput TCR immunosequencing, statistical association of individual TCRs with disease status, and machine learning were combined to predict cytomegalovirus infection status.

The germline V gene provides CDR1 SGHRS and CDR2 YFSETQ. From the cysteine up to the phenylalanine, the CDR3 has a length of 17 residues. The CDR3 DNA has 51 bases and is translated from base 1. The cohort comprised 550 to 700 healthy bone marrow donors. Cohort members were all nominally healthy when sampled, although unrecorded immune exposures were likely present. The donor was CMV seropositive and belonged to the group of 250 to 300 seropositive cohort members. A peripheral blood sample was provided by each donor, and peripheral blood mononuclear cells were used for TCR beta sequencing. The Qiagen DNeasy Blood Extraction Kit was used to extract genomic DNA from the blood cell samples. Notes on this clone: There is no known antigen for this receptor. The germline gene is not matched at one end of the junction; a read error may be the cause.

General study outcomes and caveats: A later analysis found that most CMV-associated TCR beta chains appeared HLA-restricted, with HLA associations seemingly driven largely by CMV exposure. A few of the identified cytomegalovirus-associated TCR beta chains were confirmed in vitro to be specific for cytomegalovirus antigens. Around 16 rarely observed V segments, including chromosome 9 orphons, were excluded from the earlier analysis of almost 600 of the donors because counts were too low. V-gene and J-gene trimming of TCR beta chains was associated with a missense DCLRE1C variant in a later genetic analysis, and the association was replicated in an independent cohort. Correlated functional status among segregating V segments might reflect linkage disequilibrium, but an unknown experimental factor could not be ruled out. A cluster of highly shared sequence variants was judged likely to represent a technical artifact of the sequencing pipeline. Cytomegalovirus status was reported to be diagnosed by the classifier with high specificity and sensitivity in both the original and validation cohorts. Because HLA typing was missing for some donors at each locus, association tests included only the typed subset. The authors suggested that the approach could potentially be extended to other disease states and immunological phenotypes. In this cohort, only TCR beta chains were sequenced, and detectable features were limited by the absence of alpha or paired-chain data. Presence/absence analyses assumed roughly uniform sequencing depth across donors, an assumption that may not hold. A later analysis found that TCR association rates varied across HLA loci, with DRB1 alleles showing the most associated TCRs and HLA-C alleles the fewest. At a false discovery rate of 0.05, a later analysis linked 16,000 or so TCR beta sequences to specific HLA alleles. In a later analysis, several top co-occurrence clusters were reported to appear linked to parvovirus B19, influenza, CMV and Epstein-Barr virus. A further reported finding was that TCR beta sequences accurately predicted the HLA-A and HLA-B alleles for most subjects in the first cohort. Compared with the approximately 600-donor mean, donors in an Asian-associated ancestry cluster had fewer N-insertions in productive TCRs, according to a later genetic analysis. In an earlier analysis of 587 of the donors, most TCR beta V segments appeared in productive rearrangements about 87% or about 30% of the time, broadly matching IMGT annotations. Compared with equally common non-associated chains, HLA-associated TCR beta chains in a later analysis were more clonally expanded and had lower generation probabilities. Across donors, most TCR sequences were observed very rarely, whereas some public TCRs were present in many individuals. The study listed around 160 TCR beta chains as associated with cytomegalovirus. The 87-base-pair reads could not distinguish some IMGT-functional V segments, including TRBV6-2 and TRBV6-3, so those segments were excluded. Strong co-occurrence of HLA alleles, especially DR and DQ, made assigning TCR associations to individual alleles difficult. CMV serostatus was the only immune exposure information available for the cohort.

The receptor library was made with the immunoSEQ multiplex PCR assay. For the multiplex PCR, a mixture combining 60 forward primers for TCR Vbeta segments and 13 reverse primers for TCR Jbeta segments was used. The CDR3 region of rearranged TCR beta genes was amplified from genomic DNA by a multiplex PCR assay. The amplified TCR beta libraries were sequenced on the Illumina HiSeq System as 87-base-pair reads. In the source study's methods: A later analysis counted around 72 million unique TCR beta chains across the approximately 700 repertoires, and around 12 million of these chains were shared by at least two donors. To remove PCR and sequencing errors, raw reads were error-corrected and collapsed into unique sequences using a nearest-neighbor algorithm that merged closely related sequences. Alignment of CDR3 sequences to IMGT reference sequences was used to assign V, D and J gene segments. For a sequence to be retained, a match of at least six nucleotides was required to both a V gene segment and a J gene segment. A rearrangement was called productive if the CDR3 had no stop codons and remained in frame with V and J, and every other rearrangement was called non-productive. CDR3 was defined according to IMGT convention as the region running from the second conserved V-encoded cysteine to the conserved J-encoded phenylalanine. The earlier analysis of about 610 of the donors excluded any sequence lacking an unambiguous match to a single V gene segment. In an earlier analysis of 587 of the donors, V segments were called functional above 56.7% productive rearrangements and were called segregating when the between-donor standard deviation exceeded 5%. A statistical classification framework was built for diagnosing cytomegalovirus status from the catalog of TCR beta chain sequences. V and J gene assignment, in a later analysis, came from comparing TCR nucleotide sequences with IMGT/GENE-DB human TR gene sequences. The TCRdist pipeline was used in a later analysis to assign CDR3 sequences and most-parsimonious VDJ recombination scenarios. A later analysis defined each TCR beta chain by its CDR3 amino acid sequence plus V-gene family, and excluded reads lacking a unique V-gene family. A later analysis removed several hundred highly shared, low-generation-probability nucleotide sequences to deal with suspected cross-contamination and a sequencing artifact. For each public chain, a later analysis derived a clonal expansion index from normalized ranks of inferred template counts within each repertoire. In a later analysis, generation probabilities were computed using a VDJ recombination model fitted to out-of-frame rearrangements, and the results were checked against IGoR. A later analysis scored TCR-TCR, TCR-HLA and TCR-CMV co-occurrence with hypergeometric tests, applying a repertoire-size bias correction to TCR pairs. To estimate false discovery rates, a later analysis permuted the HLA or CMV assignments 20 times. A later analysis grouped co-occurring TCRs with DBSCAN, adding TCRdist sequence similarity when clustering within HLA-allele-positive subsets. Repertoires with fewer than 30,000 or more than 120,000 public chains, plus five repertoires with anomalous nucleotide sharing, were excluded from co-occurrence clustering. TCRdb carries this immuneACCESS record with in-frame sequences only. Its versions omit some clonotypes, under half of them owing to an unresolved V gene in the studies checked, with the rest unexplained. From that table come the V and J calls and clone size; the DNA was used to work out D and trimming. This sample is represented by around 200,000 clones; roughly 82% of them were singletons. Around 1.2% of the sample is in the top ten clones.

The sample comprised PBMCs. The rearrangement joined TRBV5-1 to TRBJ1-1; TRBD1 fits 9 bases in the junction. The receptor was derived from a girl aged 2 to 10 in good health and CMV-seropositive. Read as DNA, the sequence is TGCGCCAGCAGCCCGGGACAGGGAGTGCCCATCCACACTGAAACTTTCTTT. Translated, this gives CASSPGQGVPIHTETFF.